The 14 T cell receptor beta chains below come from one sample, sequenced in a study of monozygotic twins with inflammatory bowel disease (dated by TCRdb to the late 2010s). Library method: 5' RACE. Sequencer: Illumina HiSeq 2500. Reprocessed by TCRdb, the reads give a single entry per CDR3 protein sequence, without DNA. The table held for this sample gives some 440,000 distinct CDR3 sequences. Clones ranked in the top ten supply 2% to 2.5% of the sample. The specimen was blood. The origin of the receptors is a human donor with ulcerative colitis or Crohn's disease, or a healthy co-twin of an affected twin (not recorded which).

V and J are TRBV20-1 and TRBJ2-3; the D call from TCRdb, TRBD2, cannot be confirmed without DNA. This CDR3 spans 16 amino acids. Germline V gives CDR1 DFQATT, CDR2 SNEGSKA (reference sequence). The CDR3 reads CSARDPSGRRTDTQYF.

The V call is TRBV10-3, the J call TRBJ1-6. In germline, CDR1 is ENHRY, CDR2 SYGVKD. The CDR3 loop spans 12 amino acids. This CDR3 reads CAIRGLDSPLHF.

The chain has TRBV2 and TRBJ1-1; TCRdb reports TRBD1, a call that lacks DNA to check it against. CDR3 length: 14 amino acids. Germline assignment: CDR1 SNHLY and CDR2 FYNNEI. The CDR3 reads CASSERTERTEVFF.

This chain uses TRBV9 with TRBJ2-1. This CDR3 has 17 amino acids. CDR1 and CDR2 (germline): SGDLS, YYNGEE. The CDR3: CASSVASDFVSYNEQFF.

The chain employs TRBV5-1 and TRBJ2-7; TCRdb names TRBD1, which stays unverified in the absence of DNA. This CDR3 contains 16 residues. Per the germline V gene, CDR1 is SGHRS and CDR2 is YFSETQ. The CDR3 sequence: CASSLAPPGQGEEQYF.

This CDR3 is CASSLGQGVSGELFF. The V call is TRBV5-4, the J call TRBJ2-2; there is no DNA to check the TCRdb D call of TRBD1. The CDR3 loop spans 15 amino acids. The germline V gene encodes CDR1 SGHNT and CDR2 YYREEE (reference sequence).

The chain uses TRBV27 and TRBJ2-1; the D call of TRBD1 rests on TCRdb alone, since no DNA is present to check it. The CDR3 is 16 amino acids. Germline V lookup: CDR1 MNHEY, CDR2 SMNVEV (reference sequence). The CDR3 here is CASSLPGSPRHNEQFF.

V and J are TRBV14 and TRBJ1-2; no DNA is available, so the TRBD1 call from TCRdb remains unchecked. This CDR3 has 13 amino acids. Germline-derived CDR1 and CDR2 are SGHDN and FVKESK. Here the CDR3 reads CASSFGQGNGYTF.

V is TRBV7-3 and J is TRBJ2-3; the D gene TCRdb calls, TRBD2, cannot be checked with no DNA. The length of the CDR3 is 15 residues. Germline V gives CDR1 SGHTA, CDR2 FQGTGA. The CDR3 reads CASSQRGYRTDTQYF.

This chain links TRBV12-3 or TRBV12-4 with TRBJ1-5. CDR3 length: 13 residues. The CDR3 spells CASSLQDYQPQHF.

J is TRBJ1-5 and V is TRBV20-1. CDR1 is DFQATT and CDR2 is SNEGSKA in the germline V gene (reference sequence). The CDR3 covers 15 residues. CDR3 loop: CSARASGARNQPQHF.

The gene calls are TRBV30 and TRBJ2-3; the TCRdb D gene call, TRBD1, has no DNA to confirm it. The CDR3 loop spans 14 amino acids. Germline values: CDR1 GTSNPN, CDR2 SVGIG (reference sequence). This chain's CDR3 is CAWETGTGTDTQYF.

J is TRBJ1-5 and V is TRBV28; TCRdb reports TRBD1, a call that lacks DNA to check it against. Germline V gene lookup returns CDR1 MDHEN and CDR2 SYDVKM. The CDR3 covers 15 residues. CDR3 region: CASKEGGINNQPQHF. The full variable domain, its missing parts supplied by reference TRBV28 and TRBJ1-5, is DVKVTQSSRYLVKRTGEKVFLECVQDMDHENMFWYRQDPGLGLRLIYFSYDVKMKEKGDIPEGYSVSREKKERFSLILESASTNQTSMYLCASKEGGINNQPQHFGDGTRLSIL.

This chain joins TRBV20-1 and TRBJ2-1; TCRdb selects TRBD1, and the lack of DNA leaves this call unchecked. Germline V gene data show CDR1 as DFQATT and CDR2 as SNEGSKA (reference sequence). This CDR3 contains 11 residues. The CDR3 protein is CSAVPRTLAFF.